This TCR beta chain was found in a study of cytomegalovirus exposure and HLA in healthy donors. PCR employed 60 Vbeta and 13 Jbeta primers. Repertoires were generated with immunoSEQ multiplex PCR, while TCRdb's copy carries only in-frame clones and drops some. The sample lists 80,000 to 95,000 clones, approximately 63% occurring once. This clone was found a few times. Sequencing was done on a sample of PBMCs. The sequence was collected from a woman in her twenties or thirties in good health and CMV-seronegative.

The CDR3, as DNA: TGTGCCAGCAGCCGGGGGGGCTCCTACAATGAGCAGTTCTTC. It specifies CASSRGGSYNEQFF. The chain carries TRBV5-4 and TRBJ2-1; the match to TRBD2 covers 8 bases. Germline assignment: CDR1 SGHNT and CDR2 YYREEE (reference sequence). Unmatched junction bases numbered 0, after V lost 4 bases and J lost 0 bases. CDR3 size: 14 residues.